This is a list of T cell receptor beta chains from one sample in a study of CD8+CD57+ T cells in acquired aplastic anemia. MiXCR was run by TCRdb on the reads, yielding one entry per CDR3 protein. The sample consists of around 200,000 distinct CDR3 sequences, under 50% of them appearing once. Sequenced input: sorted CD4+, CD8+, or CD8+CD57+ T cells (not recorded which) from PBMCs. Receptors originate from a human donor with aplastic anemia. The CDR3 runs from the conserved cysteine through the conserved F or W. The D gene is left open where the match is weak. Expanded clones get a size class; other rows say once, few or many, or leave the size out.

TGTGCCAGCAGCCAACAACCGGGAGACACTGAAGCTTTCTTT	CASSQQPGDTEAFF	TRBJ1-1	few	.	TRBV3-1
TGTGCCAGCAGTTTGACATCGAGCAATCAGCCCCAGCATTTT	CASSLTSSNQPQHF	TRBJ1-5	many	.	TRBV6-6
TGTGCCAGCAGTGAGTCGAACACTGAAGCTTTCTTT	CASSESNTEAFF	TRBJ1-1	few	.	TRBV6-1
TGTGCCAGCAGGGGGGCTAGCATCCAGCAGTACTTC	CASRGASIQQYF	TRBJ2-7	.	.	TRBV2
TGTTATTTCGGTTGGGGGGTACAGGGCAGCAATCAGCCCCAGCATTTT	CYFGWGVQGSNQPQHF	TRBJ1-5	.	.	TRBV7-9
TGCGCCAGCAGCCAAACAATTTTGCCGGGGCCTACCTACGAGCAGTACTTC	CASSQTILPGPTYEQYF	TRBJ2-7	many	.	TRBV4-1
TGCGCCAGCAGCTTGGATAGGCCTTACAATGAGCAGTTCTTC	CASSLDRPYNEQFF	TRBJ2-1	many	.	TRBV5-1
TGCAGTGTTCTACAGGGAAGCGACAAGCCCCAGCATTTT	CSVLQGSDKPQHF	TRBJ1-5	many	.	TRBV20-1
TGTGCCAGCAGTTTGGCCAGGGGTGAGCAGTACTTC	CASSLARGEQYF	TRBJ2-7	many	.	TRBV28
TGTGCCAGCAGCTTAGGGACAGGGGGCGATGGCTACACCTTC	CASSLGTGGDGYTF	TRBJ1-2	.	TRBD1	TRBV7-9
TGTGCCAGCAGCCCGCAGGAGACCTACGAGCAGTACTTC	CASSPQETYEQYF	TRBJ2-7	.	.	TRBV7-9
TGTGCCAGCAGCCCGGGGTTGCTCGGGGAGCTGTACTTC	CASSPGLLGELYF	TRBJ2-7	.	.	TRBV12-3/TRBV12-4
TGTGCCAGCAGCTTAGGCCAGGGGGCCCTACCGAACACCGGGGAGCTGTTTTTT	CASSLGQGALPNTGELFF	TRBJ2-2	.	TRBD1	TRBV7-3
TGTGCCAGTAGTATTAAACAGGGCTACGAGCAGTACTTC	CASSIKQGYEQYF	TRBJ2-7	.	.	TRBV19
TGTGCCAGTAGTGCTCGGACAGGGTCCCAAGAGACCCAGTACTTC	CASSARTGSQETQYF	TRBJ2-5	.	TRBD1	TRBV19
TGTGCCAGCAAGAAAGGTTATGTAGATGGCTACACCTTC	CASKKGYVDGYTF	TRBJ1-2	few	.	TRBV7-2
TGTGCCAGCAGTTACCCCTTAGGGCCCCAGCATTTT	CASSYPLGPQHF	TRBJ1-5	many	.	TRBV6-5
TGTGCCAGCAGTGACCGAACCGGGAGCAACACCATATATTTT	CASSDRTGSNTIYF	TRBJ1-3	once	.	TRBV6-4
TGTGCCAGCAGCTCTCCCTACAGGGGATCTGGAAACACCATGTATTTT	CASSSPYRGSGNTMYF	TRBJ1-3	few	TRBD1	TRBV7-2
TGTGCCACCCCGGACCGGGGTCACTATGGCTACACCTTC	CATPDRGHYGYTF	TRBJ1-2	many	.	TRBV24-1
TGCAGTGCTAGAGAAAGCTCCTACAATGAGCAGTTCTTC	CSARESSYNEQFF	TRBJ2-1	many	.	TRBV20-1
TGCGCCAGCAGCTTAAAGACTAGCGGGGGGGTCACAGATACGCAGTATTTT	CASSLKTSGGVTDTQYF	TRBJ2-3	many	TRBD2	TRBV5-1
TGCAGTGCTAGAAACCCGGGACAGGGGGCTAGCTCTGGGGCCAACGTCCTGACTTTC	CSARNPGQGASSGANVLTF	TRBJ2-6	.	TRBD1	TRBV20-1
TGTGCCACCAGTGACTACAACTATGGCTACACCTTC	CATSDYNYGYTF	TRBJ1-2	.	.	TRBV24-1
TGTGCTAGTGGCAGGGAGGGGGCAGATACGCAGTATTTT	CASGREGADTQYF	TRBJ2-3	many	.	TRBV12-5
TGTGCCAGCAGTTTAGGGGGCCTTTCTCAGCCCCAGCATTTT	CASSLGGLSQPQHF	TRBJ1-5	.	.	TRBV28
TGTGCCAGCAGCCAAGACCGCGGAGGGTCACCCCTCCACTTT	CASSQDRGGSPLHF	TRBJ1-6	.	.	TRBV14
TGTGCCAGCAGCTCTCCGGGACATTCAATCTCTGGGGCCAACGTCCTGACTTTC	CASSSPGHSISGANVLTF	TRBJ2-6	many	.	TRBV7-9
TGTGCCAGCAGCGTTAGCAGGTACAGCTACGAGCAGTACTTC	CASSVSRYSYEQYF	TRBJ2-7	.	.	TRBV2
TGTGCCAGTAGTATCGCGACAGGCTGGGCCTCTGGAAACACCATATATTTT	CASSIATGWASGNTIYF	TRBJ1-3	many	.	TRBV19
TGTGCCATCAGTGATTCAGGGGCGCGGCGTGGCTACACCTTC	CAISDSGARRGYTF	TRBJ1-2	.	.	TRBV10-3
TGTGCCAGCAGCGGGGACAGGGACTATGGCTACACCTTC	CASSGDRDYGYTF	TRBJ1-2	.	TRBD1	TRBV9
TGCAGTGCTCAGACGTTTGGCCGGATTAATAGCAATCAGCCCCAGCATTTT	CSAQTFGRINSNQPQHF	TRBJ1-5	many	.	TRBV20-1
TGTGCCAGCAGTGAAGACAGGGGCGACACTGAAGCTTTCTTT	CASSEDRGDTEAFF	TRBJ1-1	.	TRBD1	TRBV6-5
TGCAGCGTTGACGAGGAGTACCCGAATGGCTACACCTTC	CSVDEEYPNGYTF	TRBJ1-2	once	.	TRBV29-1
TGCGCCAGCAGCTTGGGGCTTAGGGACAATGAGCAGTTCTTC	CASSLGLRDNEQFF	TRBJ2-1	.	.	TRBV5-1
TGTGCCAGCAGTTCAGAGACAGGGTCCCCCTACGAGCAGTACTTC	CASSSETGSPYEQYF	TRBJ2-7	many	TRBD1	TRBV11-2
TGCAGTGCTAGATCCCCGGGCCTCTATCAGCCCCAGCATTTT	CSARSPGLYQPQHF	TRBJ1-5	.	.	TRBV20-1
TGTGCCAGCAGCCTCCAACAGGGGTCCCATCAGCCCCAGCATTTT	CASSLQQGSHQPQHF	TRBJ1-5	.	TRBD1	TRBV7-3
TGTGCCAGCAGTGGAAGGGGGCTAGCGGCCTCCTACGAGCAGTACTTC	CASSGRGLAASYEQYF	TRBJ2-7	few	.	TRBV6-1
TGTGCCTGGAGTCCCGTGGACCTTTCGGGTGGCTACACCTTC	CAWSPVDLSGGYTF	TRBJ1-2	many	.	TRBV30
TGTGCCAGTATTGGCAGGGGGATGCCCCAGCATTTT	CASIGRGMPQHF	TRBJ1-5	.	TRBD1	TRBV19
TGTGCCAGCAGACCAGGGGGTACCTCTGGGGCCAACGTCCTGACTTTC	CASRPGGTSGANVLTF	TRBJ2-6	.	TRBD1	TRBV28
TGTGCCAGCAGCCAGATGGGGGGGGCCCCCTACAATGAGCAGTTCTTC	CASSQMGGAPYNEQFF	TRBJ2-1	.	.	TRBV4-2
TGTGCCAGTAGCTCTAGGTCGGGGCCAACCTACGAGCAGTACTTC	CASSSRSGPTYEQYF	TRBJ2-7	many	.	TRBV19
TGTGCCAGCAGCTTGGCCGGGCGGGGATCGAACACTGAAGCTTTCTTT	CASSLAGRGSNTEAFF	TRBJ1-1	many	.	TRBV5-5
TGTGCCAGCTCACCACAGGTCGCAGACACTGAAGCTTTCTTT	CASSPQVADTEAFF	TRBJ1-1	few	.	TRBV18
TGTGCCAGCAGCCCGACAGGGAGGGGAGAGACCCAGTACTTC	CASSPTGRGETQYF	TRBJ2-5	few	.	TRBV7-8
TGTGCCAGCAAGGTAGGCAATCAGCCCCAGCATTTT	CASKVGNQPQHF	TRBJ1-5	once	.	TRBV2
TGTGCCAGCAGCTTAAGTTGGGCAATTGGTGGCTACACCTTC	CASSLSWAIGGYTF	TRBJ1-2	.	.	TRBV7-9
TGTGCCAGCAGAGGGTCGTATAATTCACCCCTCCACTTT	CASRGSYNSPLHF	TRBJ1-6	many	.	TRBV2
TGTGCCACCAGCATAAGACAGGGCTACGAGCAGTACTTC	CATSIRQGYEQYF	TRBJ2-7	.	TRBD1	TRBV15
TGTGCCAGCAGCCTTACCGTAAGACGGGGCGAGCAGCACTTC	CASSLTVRRGEQHF	TRBJ2-7	once	.	TRBV28
TGTGCCAGCAGCCCCAGCGCCGGGGACACTGAAGCTTTCTTT	CASSPSAGDTEAFF	TRBJ1-1	.	.	TRBV7-4
TGTGCCTGGAGTAATCAGGGGATAGGAAAACTGTTTTTT	CAWSNQGIGKLFF	TRBJ1-4	few	.	TRBV30
TGTGCCACGTCGGGGCAGTCGAACACTGAAGCTTTCTTT	CATSGQSNTEAFF	TRBJ1-1	many	.	TRBV19
TGTGCCAGTAGTATATGGAGGGGAGCTAACTATAATTCACCCCTCCACTTT	CASSIWRGANYNSPLHF	TRBJ1-6	.	.	TRBV19
TGTGCCACCAGTCAGGGGGTGACCGGGGAGCTGTTTTTT	CATSQGVTGELFF	TRBJ2-2	.	TRBD1	TRBV24-1
TGCGCCAGCAGCTTGATGGGCAGCCAAGAGACCCAGTACTTC	CASSLMGSQETQYF	TRBJ2-5	many	.	TRBV5-1